This T cell receptor beta chain is drawn from a study of a mutant IDH1 vaccine in newly diagnosed glioma. Overall study context: First vaccine doses came 4-6 weeks after radiotherapy alone, or with temozolomide cycles.

Profiling relied on immunoSEQ multiplex PCR, and the TCRdb table lists in-frame clones only, not all of them. The sample includes roughly 32,000 clones, about 92% of them seen just once. Time point noted: week 47, end of study. Every single dose of the vaccine, 300 ug of mutant IDH1 20-mer peptide, came with topical imiquimod. Points on this clone: The antigen remains undetermined.

CDR3 length equals 15 residues. This TCR derives from a man aged 35-49 years with glioma. The input for sequencing was PBMCs, taken from a glioma patient whose treatment included an IDH1 peptide vaccine. This chain links TRBV21-1 with TRBJ2-7; the table gives TRBD2 as D, unverified against the DNA. TRBV21-1 is termed a pseudogene. The CDR3: CASTLERRGSYEQYF. CDR3 nucleotide sequence: TGTGCCAGCACCCTCGAGCGGAGAGGCTCCTACGAGCAGTACTTC.